This T cell receptor beta chain was sequenced in a study of patients and donors after allogeneic stem cell transplantation. Germline CDR1 and CDR2: SGHRS and YFSETQ. This CDR3 region has 17 residues. Losses at the gene ends were 2 bases for V and 1 base for J; bases not matched to a gene: 9. TCRdb called the RT-PCR reads again in MiXCR, with one record for every CDR3 protein. The sample contains 70,000 to 95,000 distinct CDR3 sequences, approximately 5% of which appear only once. This clonotype was seen at least ten times. V is TRBV5-1 and J is TRBJ2-4, with 7 positions matching TRBD1. This clonotype was obtained from a human donor who was either an allogeneic HSCT recipient or a stem cell or donor lymphocyte infusion donor (not recorded which). It is not recorded whose cells these are; they may come from a transplant donor. Sequencing was done on a sample of blood, either unsorted or a sorted T cell fraction (not recorded which). CDR3 protein: CASSFGTGVWAKNIQYF. The CDR3 DNA is TGCGCCAGCAGCTTCGGTACAGGGGTCTGGGCCAAAAACATTCAGTACTTC.